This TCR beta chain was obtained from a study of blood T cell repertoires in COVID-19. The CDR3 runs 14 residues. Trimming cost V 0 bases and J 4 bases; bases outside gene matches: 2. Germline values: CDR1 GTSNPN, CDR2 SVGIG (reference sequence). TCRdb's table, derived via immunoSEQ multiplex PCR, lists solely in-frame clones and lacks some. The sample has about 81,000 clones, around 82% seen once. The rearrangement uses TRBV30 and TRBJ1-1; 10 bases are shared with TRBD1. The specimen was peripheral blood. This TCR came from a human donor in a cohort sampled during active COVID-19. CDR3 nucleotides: TGTGCCTGGAGTGTGGGACAGGGGAGCACTGAAGCTTTCTTT. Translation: CAWSVGQGSTEAFF.